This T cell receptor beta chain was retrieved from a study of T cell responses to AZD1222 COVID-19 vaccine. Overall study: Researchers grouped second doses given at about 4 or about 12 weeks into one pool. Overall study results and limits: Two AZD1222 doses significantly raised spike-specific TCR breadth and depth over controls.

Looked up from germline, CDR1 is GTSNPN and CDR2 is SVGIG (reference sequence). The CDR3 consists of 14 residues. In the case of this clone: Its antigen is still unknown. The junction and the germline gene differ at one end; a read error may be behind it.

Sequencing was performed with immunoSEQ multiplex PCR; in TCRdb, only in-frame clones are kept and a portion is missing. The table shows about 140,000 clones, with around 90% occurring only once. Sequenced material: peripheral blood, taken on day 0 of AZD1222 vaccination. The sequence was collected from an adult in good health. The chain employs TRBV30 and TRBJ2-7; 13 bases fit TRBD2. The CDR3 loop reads CAWRSWTSGSRLSF. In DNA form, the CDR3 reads TGTGCCTGGAGGTCCTGGACTAGCGGGAGTCGCCTGAGCTTC.